These 22 T cell receptor beta chains share one sample of origin, sequenced in a study of Tregs in tolerant kidney transplant recipients. The nonmyeloablative bone marrow transplants came from related graft donors, with transient mixed chimerism. TCRdb's copy holds only in-frame clones and misses some; the assay was immunoSEQ multiplex PCR. Found here are over 70,000 clones, 90% to 95% of them singletons; the top ten hold roughly 1.5%. Sequencing used CD4+ T cells from blood (PBMCs), obtained 24 months after the transplant. These receptors were collected from a human patient who received a combined kidney and bone marrow transplant. Some T cells may trace back to the graft donor.

J is TRBJ1-2 and V is TRBV6-6; the match to TRBD1 covers 9 bases. V gave up 0 bases and J gave up 6 bases; unmatched junction bases: 2. Germline-derived CDR1 and CDR2 are MNHNY and SVGAGI (reference sequence). This CDR3 has 14 amino acids. CDR3 sequence reads: CASSYSGTGNGYTF. Written as DNA, the CDR3 is TGTGCCAGCAGTTACTCCGGGACAGGGAATGGCTACACCTTC.

In DNA, the CDR3 is TGTGCCACCAGCAGAGATTTGGGGCCTGGGGCCAACGTCCTGACTTTC. It translates to CATSRDLGPGANVLTF. The chain employs TRBV15 and TRBJ2-6; a possible D gene is TRBD1 (5 bases). Germline V CDR1 and CDR2: LNHNV, YYDKDF (reference sequence). CDR3 length equals 16 residues. Deletions cut 0 bases from V and 2 bases from J, with 8 bases between.

A single count supports this clone. The V call is TRBV6-1, the J call TRBJ2-3; the match to TRBD2 covers 10 bases. The V gene's germline CDR1 is MNHNS and CDR2 SASEGT. This CDR3 contains 14 residues. Trimming cost V 7 bases and J 2 bases; bases outside gene matches: 3. Written as DNA, the CDR3 is TGTGCCAGCATCCTAGCGGGGGACACAGATACGCAGTATTTT. Translated: CASILAGDTDTQYF.

This sequence joins TRBV12-5 and TRBJ2-3; D may be TRBD2 (6 bases). Germline-derived CDR1 and CDR2 are LGHNT and FRNRAP. This CDR3 has 16 residues. With 1 base removed from V and 2 bases from J, the gap between germline ends came to 13 bases. CDR3 in DNA: TGTGCTAGTGGTTTGGCGACTAGTGCCGACACAGATACGCAGTATTTT. This sequence encodes CASGLATSADTDTQYF. Full variable domain (missing parts from reference TRBV12-5 and TRBJ2-3): DARVTQTPRHKVTEMGQEVTMRCQPILGHNTVFWYRQTMMQGLELLAYFRNRAPLDDSGMPKDRFSAEMPDATLATLKIQPSEPRDSAVYFCASGLATSADTDTQYFGPGTRLTVL.

The rearrangement joins TRBV9 to TRBJ2-1; 12 positions match TRBD2. The CDR3 extends over 17 amino acids. From germline, CDR1 is SGDLS and CDR2 YYNGEE. V was pared by 1 base and J by 6 bases, with 8 bases of the junction left unmatched. The CDR3 nucleotides are TGTGCCAGCAGCGTAACCCCCCTAGCGGGGGGGGTCAATGAGCAGTTCTTC. Translation: CASSVTPLAGGVNEQFF.

The rearrangement links TRBV28 to TRBJ2-7, with TRBD1 matching over 8 bases. J was trimmed by 3 bases and V by 2 bases; bases with no gene match: 6. The CDR3 runs 15 residues. Germline loops: CDR1 MDHEN, CDR2 SYDVKM. CDR3 in amino acids: CASSLPTGVHYEQYF. CDR3 nucleotide sequence: TGTGCCAGCAGTTTACCGACAGGGGTCCACTACGAGCAGTACTTC.

This chain joins TRBV19 and TRBJ1-3, with 9 bases identical to TRBD1. The V and J ends lost 3 bases and 1 base, in that order; junction bases with no gene match: 4. CDR3 length: 16 amino acids. Germline V gene lookup returns CDR1 LNHDA and CDR2 SQIVND (reference sequence). The CDR3 DNA reads TGTGCCAGTAGTATCGACAGGGGGGTTTCTGGAAACACCATATATTTT. It specifies CASSIDRGVSGNTIYF.

This sequence joins TRBV4-3 and TRBJ2-3; weak D call: TRBD2 (6 bases). V was clipped by 0 bases and J by 4 bases, with 14 bases between them. This CDR3 is built from 16 residues. Germline V gene sequence: CDR1 LGHNA, CDR2 YSLEER. CDR3 bases: TGCGCCAGCAGCCAAGAAGGGCCGGGGGAGGCAGATACGCAGTATTTT. This gives the protein CASSQEGPGEADTQYF.

V usage is TRBV7-9 and J usage is TRBJ2-2; the D is unclear. Germline V gives CDR1 SEHNR, CDR2 FQNEAQ (reference sequence). V dropped 5 bases and J dropped 1 base, with 5 bases sitting between them. This CDR3 region has 13 residues. For the CDR3, the DNA is TGTGCCAGCAGCCCCAAGAACACCGGGGAGCTGTTTTTT. It translates to CASSPKNTGELFF.

Notes on this clone: One junction end disagrees with the germline gene, perhaps due to a read error. The rearrangement links TRBV2 to TRBJ2-5, with D possibly matching TRBD2 (6 bases). The CDR3 has 13 amino acids. Per the germline V gene, CDR1 is SNHLY and CDR2 is FYNNEI. CDR3 amino acids: CASCDIGGETQYF. CDR3 DNA: TGTGCCAGCTGTGATATCGGGGGAGAGACCCAGTACTTC.

The J gene is TRBJ1-1, the V gene TRBV7-8, with D possibly being TRBD1 (5 bases). The germline V gene encodes CDR1 SGHVS and CDR2 FQNEAQ. This CDR3 comprises 15 residues. V was clipped by 4 bases and J by 6 bases, with 18 bases between them. Written as DNA, the CDR3 is TGTGCCAGCAGCTCCCACGGGGGTGTCTTGCCTGAAGCTTTCTTT. It codes for CASSSHGGVLPEAFF.

V usage is TRBV7-2 and J usage is TRBJ2-7, with 10 bases matching TRBD2. Germline CDR1 reads SGHTA; CDR2 reads FQGNSA. After removal of 1 base from V and 2 bases from J, the junction contained 2 bases not matched to a gene. The CDR3 is 15 residues long. The CDR3 nucleotides read TGTGCCAGCAGCTTAGTCACTAGCGGGACCTACGAGCAGTACTTC. Protein sequence: CASSLVTSGTYEQYF. Filled out from reference TRBV7-2 and TRBJ2-7, the complete variable domain reads GAGVSQSPSNKVTEKGKDVELRCDPISGHTALYWYRQSLGQGLEFLIYFQGNSAPDKSGLPSDRFSAERTGGSVSTLTIQRTQQEDSAVYLCASSLVTSGTYEQYFGPGTRLTVT.

V gene TRBV4-1 combines with J gene TRBJ2-1; 14 bases are shared with TRBD2. V lost 4 bases and J lost 0; bases outside the gene matches: 2. The length of the CDR3 is 17 residues. CDR1 is MGHRA, CDR2 YSYEKL, per germline. The CDR3 DNA reads as TGCGCCAGCAGCCGGGGGACTAGCGGGAGCTCCTACAATGAGCAGTTCTTC. This codes for CASSRGTSGSSYNEQFF.

The chain couples TRBV2 to TRBJ2-6; D might be TRBD2 (6 bases). V was trimmed by 4 bases and J by 0 bases, leaving 16 bases between them. The CDR3 has 18 residues. Germline V gives CDR1 SNHLY, CDR2 FYNNEI. CDR3 sequence: CASSVPSRGSSGANVLTF. The CDR3, as DNA: TGTGCCAGCAGTGTTCCTTCTCGGGGGAGCTCTGGGGCCAACGTCCTGACTTTC.

The chain has TRBV29-1 and TRBJ1-3; a possible D gene is TRBD1 (5 bases). The CDR3 is 15 amino acids. With 2 bases removed from V and 2 bases from J, the gap between germline ends came to 13 bases. Germline lookup yields CDR1 SQVTM and CDR2 ANQGSEA. The DNA of the CDR3 is TGCAGCGTTGAACCGGGGGTGGGGACTGGAAACACCATATATTTT. This encodes CSVEPGVGTGNTIYF.

V usage is TRBV5-1 and J usage is TRBJ1-4; 10 bases line up with TRBD1. With V trimmed by 3 bases and J by 7 bases, 3 bases remained unmatched. There are 14 residues in the CDR3. Germline V lookup: CDR1 SGHRS, CDR2 YFSETQ. CDR3 amino acids: CASSSGQGIEKLFF. The CDR3 coding sequence is TGCGCCAGCAGCTCGGGACAGGGGATTGAAAAACTGTTTTTT.

The chain has TRBV7-2 and TRBJ2-1; D remains ambiguous. The CDR3 totals 14 residues. Trimming stripped 3 bases from V and 2 bases from J, with 8 bases between. Looked up from germline, CDR1 is SGHTA and CDR2 is FQGNSA. The CDR3 DNA reads TGTGCCAGCAGCTTCGGGTCAACCTACAATGAGCAGTTCTTC. It yields the protein CASSFGSTYNEQFF. The variable domain in full, completed from reference TRBV7-2 and TRBJ2-1, reads GAGVSQSPSNKVTEKGKDVELRCDPISGHTALYWYRQSLGQGLEFLIYFQGNSAPDKSGLPSDRFSAERTGGSVSTLTIQRTQQEDSAVYLCASSFGSTYNEQFFGPGTRLTVL.

This clone appeared a few times. V usage is TRBV4-2 and J usage is TRBJ2-3, with 7 bases aligning to TRBD2. The length of the CDR3 is 16 residues. In germline, CDR1 is LGHNA, CDR2 YNFKEQ. The J segment lost 1 base and the V segment lost 0 bases, leaving 4 bases of the junction unmatched. CDR3: CASSQDGAGGTDTQYF. In DNA form, the CDR3 reads TGTGCCAGCAGCCAAGATGGGGCGGGAGGCACAGATACGCAGTATTTT.

This rearrangement joins TRBV4-1 to TRBJ1-2; D is unresolved. Per germline, CDR1 MGHRA and CDR2 YSYEKL. Trimming left V 3 bases short and J 4 bases short, with 12 bases between. This CDR3 comprises 14 residues. The CDR3 reads CASSHGRGSYGYTF. The CDR3, as DNA: TGCGCCAGCAGCCATGGTCGAGGGAGCTATGGCTACACCTTC.

About this clone itself: Relative to the germline gene, one junction end is altered; a read error may explain this. The identical CDR3 is also encoded by other nucleotide sequences in the sample. V usage is TRBV18 and J usage is TRBJ1-1; perhaps TRBD1 as D (5 bases). Per the germline V gene, CDR1 is KGHSH and CDR2 is LQKENI. The CDR3 is 15 amino acids. The CDR3 nucleotides are TGTGCCAGCTCAGCAGTTTCCAGGGCGAACACTGAAGCTTTCTTC. Protein sequence: CASSAVSRANTEAFF.

The chain combines TRBV5-6 with TRBJ2-4, with D tentatively TRBD2 (6 bases). The germline gives CDR1 SGHDT, CDR2 YYEEEE. The V end lost 2 bases, the J end lost 6 bases, and 9 bases lay between the germline ends. The CDR3 totals 13 residues. The CDR3 reads CASSFGGRNIQYF. The DNA for the CDR3 is TGTGCCAGCAGCTTCGGAGGGAGAAACATTCAGTACTTC.

The CDR3 region is CATSGASEQYF. CDR3 nucleotides: TGTGCCACTTCAGGGGCAAGCGAGCAGTACTTC. The chain combines TRBV19 with TRBJ2-7, with TRBD1 as a possible D gene (6 bases). The V gene lost 10 bases and the J gene lost 6 bases, with 13 bases spanning the gap. Per the germline V gene, CDR1 is LNHDA and CDR2 is SQIVND (reference sequence). The CDR3 extends over 11 amino acids.